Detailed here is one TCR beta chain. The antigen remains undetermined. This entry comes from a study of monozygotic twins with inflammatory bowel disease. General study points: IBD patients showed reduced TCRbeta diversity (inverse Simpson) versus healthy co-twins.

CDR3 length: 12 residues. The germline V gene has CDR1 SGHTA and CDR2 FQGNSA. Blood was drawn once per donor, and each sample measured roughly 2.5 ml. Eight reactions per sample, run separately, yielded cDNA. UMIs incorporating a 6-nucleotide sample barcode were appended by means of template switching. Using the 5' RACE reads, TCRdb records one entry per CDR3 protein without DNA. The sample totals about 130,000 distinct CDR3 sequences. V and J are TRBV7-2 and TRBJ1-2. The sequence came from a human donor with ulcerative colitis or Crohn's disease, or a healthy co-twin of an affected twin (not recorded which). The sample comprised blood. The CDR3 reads CASSQVNYGYTF.